The clone carrying this T cell receptor beta chain was seen only a few times. Template switching, a step in the protocol, added a universal primer site, and cDNA carried unique molecular identifiers. MiXCR, applied by TCRdb to the 5' RACE reads, yields one record per CDR3 protein. The sample lists 220,000 or so distinct CDR3 sequences; around 7% were seen once. V was pared by 6 bases and J by 5 bases, with 6 bases of the junction left unmatched. This CDR3 has 15 amino acids. Germline V CDR1 and CDR2: DFQATT, SNEGSKA (reference sequence). This entry belongs to a study of identical twins. These data were also filed under a second study, of yellow fever vaccine responses in identical twins.

J is TRBJ2-2 and V is TRBV20-1; TRBD2 matches 13 bases. This clonotype was sampled from a woman aged 18-29 years in good health. The material sequenced was memory (CD45RO+) T cells sorted from blood. The chain's CDR3 is CSAKKGLAGTGELFF. The CDR3 region has the DNA TGCAGTGCAAAGAAGGGACTAGCGGGGACCGGGGAGCTGTTTTTT.